This T cell receptor beta chain was sequenced in a study of molecular identifiers for immune sequencing clone quantification. The overall study: Naive CD8 RNA (around 20,000 or 99,000 cells) was divided into five aliquots, with four sequenced.

TCRdb re-derived calls from the PCR reads in MiXCR, one entry per CDR3 protein. The sample carries hundreds of thousands of distinct CDR3 sequences, approximately 20% recorded once. This clonotype came up many times. Germline V gives CDR1 MNHEY, CDR2 SMNVEV (reference sequence). The CDR3 length is 17 residues. Trimming took off 2 bases at V and 5 bases at J, with 21 bases between the two ends. The CD8+CD4-CCR7+CD45RA+ phenotype defined the sorted naive CD8 T cells. V gene TRBV27 combines with J gene TRBJ1-1; D not resolved. The receptor comes from a human donor in good health. Some libraries in this study had Jurkat cell RNA spiked in. Sequenced material: naive CD8+ T cells from blood, with Jurkat cell RNA spiked in. Subset denoted: FACS-sorted CD8+CD4-CCR7+CD45RA+ naive T cells. CDR3 sequence reads: CASSLGPPQVVGTEAFF. CDR3 sequence (DNA): TGTGCCAGCAGTTTAGGTCCCCCCCAGGTAGTCGGTACTGAAGCTTTCTTT.